The T cell receptor beta chain under discussion was sequenced for a study of cytomegalovirus exposure and HLA in healthy donors. Study-wide findings and caveats: An ancestry cluster, one associated with Asian ancestry, reportedly showed fewer N-insertions than the roughly 670-donor mean in a later analysis. CMV serostatus was the sole immune exposure information available. A later analysis found most CMV-associated TCR beta chains apparently HLA-restricted. It is likely that the observed cluster of highly shared sequence variants was a sequencing artifact.

The CDR3 totals 15 residues. CDR1 is LNHDA and CDR2 is SQIVND in the germline V gene (reference sequence). V was pared by 6 bases and J by 4 bases, with 6 bases of the junction left unmatched. A word on this clone: Its target is unknown.

This PCR relied on a set of 60 Vbeta primers and 13 Jbeta primers. Some clones are missing from TCRdb's copy, which holds only in-frame ones; the method was immunoSEQ multiplex PCR. This table holds about 120,000 clones, roughly 80% found once. This sequence joins TRBV19 and TRBJ1-6, with TRBD1 matching over 7 bases. This TCR was recovered from a female donor in good health and CMV-seronegative. Sequenced material: PBMCs. DNA for the CDR3: TGTGCCAGTAGCTTACCGGACAGGTATAATTCACCCCTCCACTTT. Translation gives CASSLPDRYNSPLHF.